What follows are 16 T cell receptor beta chains derived from one specimen sequenced in a study of T cells after yellow fever vaccination. From the 5' RACE reads, TCRdb called clonotypes with MiXCR, one entry per CDR3 protein. The data hold around 30,000 distinct CDR3 sequences, with over 4.5% observed a single time. The specimen comprised CD8+ T cells sorted from PBMCs, sampled 10 days after the yellow fever booster vaccination. The receptors derive from a young man who received the YFV17D yellow fever vaccine.

Many counts were recorded for this clonotype. The V gene is TRBV5-1, the J gene TRBJ2-7, with 10 bases matching TRBD2. CDR3 length: 14 amino acids. Looked up from germline, CDR1 is SGHRS and CDR2 is YFSETQ. The trim removed 4 bases at V and 3 bases at J, leaving 4 bases unmatched. CDR3 DNA sequence: TGCGCCAGCAGCCTAGGGACTAGCGTCTACGAGCAGTACTTC. It translates to CASSLGTSVYEQYF.

This clonotype came up many times. The chain employs TRBV28 and TRBJ1-5; D is possibly TRBD1 (5 bases). CDR1 and CDR2 (germline): MDHEN, SYDVKM. The V and J ends lost 5 bases and 7 bases respectively, with 15 bases between them. There are 14 residues in the CDR3. The CDR3 coding sequence is TGTGCCAGCAGTCGATTCGCAGGGACCCAGCCCCAGCATTTT. Protein product: CASSRFAGTQPQHF.

There are a few counts of this clonotype. The V and J genes are TRBV29-1 and TRBJ2-7; TRBD2 matches 13 bases. Germline trimming cut 6 bases from V and 0 bases from J; bases unmatched to any gene: 2. Germline V CDR1 and CDR2: SQVTM, ANQGSEA. This CDR3 has 14 residues. CDR3 coding DNA: TGCAGCGTGTGGACTAGCGGGAGCTCCTACGAGCAGTACTTC. Residues: CSVWTSGSSYEQYF.

The chain combines TRBV23-1 with TRBJ2-5; TRBD1 is a possible D gene (5 bases). TRBV23-1 has ORF status, its function being uncertain. The CDR3 covers 14 residues. Deletions cut 11 bases from V and 0 bases from J, with 16 bases between. The CDR3 spells CASTAMTDQETQYF. The DNA for the CDR3 is TGCGCCTCGACAGCCATGACCGACCAAGAGACCCAGTACTTC.

This clonotype was observed once. V usage is TRBV19 and J usage is TRBJ2-1; the D is unclear. CDR3 length: 16 amino acids. Germline V gene lookup returns CDR1 LNHDA and CDR2 SQIVND (reference sequence). V dropped 7 bases and J dropped 5 bases, with 21 bases sitting between them. CDR3 nucleotides: TGTGCCAGTACTCCCGGGTGGCTAGAGGTTAACAATGAGCAGTTCTTC. Protein product: CASTPGWLEVNNEQFF.

This chain connects TRBV10-3 to TRBJ1-1; D is unresolved. The germline CDR1 and CDR2 sequences are ENHRY and SYGVKD. The V end was cut by 6 bases, the J end by 3 bases, with 8 bases between. The CDR3 runs to 12 residues. The DNA of the CDR3 is TGTGCCATCAGCACCGGGGACACTGAAGCTTTCTTT. Translation gives CAISTGDTEAFF.

This clonotype was counted many times. The rearrangement uses TRBV5-5 and TRBJ2-5; D gene uncertain. Germline loops: CDR1 SGHKS, CDR2 YYEKEE (reference sequence). The CDR3 consists of 10 residues. V shed 4 bases and J shed 3 bases, with 1 base lying between them. This CDR3 is CASSEETQYF. CDR3 nucleotide sequence: TGTGCCAGCAGCGAAGAGACCCAGTACTTC.

This clonotype was observed many times. The chain has TRBV5-5 and TRBJ2-2; no definite D call. Trimming removed 2 bases from V and 1 base from J, with 3 bases in between. This CDR3 spans 13 amino acids. The germline V gene encodes CDR1 SGHKS and CDR2 YYEKEE (reference sequence). The CDR3 sequence: CASSFGNTGELFF. CDR3 in DNA: TGTGCCAGCAGCTTTGGGAACACCGGGGAGCTGTTTTTT.

The CDR3 nucleotides are TGTGCCTGGAGAGAGGACGGGAAAAATCAGCCCCAGCATTTT. It translates to CAWREDGKNQPQHF. The rearrangement uses TRBV30 and TRBJ1-5; D remains ambiguous. The CDR3 has 14 residues. CDR1 is GTSNPN and CDR2 is SVGIG in the germline V gene (reference sequence). Deletions cut 3 bases from V and 4 bases from J, with 13 bases between.

Ten or more counts support this clonotype. The V and J genes are TRBV20-1 and TRBJ2-1; D may correspond to TRBD1 or TRBD2 (5 bases each). V dropped 5 bases and J dropped 12 bases, with 17 bases sitting between them. Germline V gene sequence: CDR1 DFQATT, CDR2 SNEGSKA (reference sequence). CDR3 length equals 12 residues. CDR3 DNA: TGCAGTGCTGTTACTGGGACGGCCCGGCAGTTCTTC. Translated: CSAVTGTARQFF.

This clonotype was seen many times. The V gene is TRBV7-2, the J gene TRBJ1-3; the D is unclear. Trimming took off 1 base at V and 0 bases at J, with 10 bases between the two ends. The germline gives CDR1 SGHTA, CDR2 FQGNSA. CDR3 size: 16 residues. Written as DNA, the CDR3 is TGTGCCAGCAGCTTAGACATCGTCTACTCTGGAAACACCATATATTTT. Translation: CASSLDIVYSGNTIYF.

In its sample, this clonotype was seen many times. The chain has TRBV4-1 and TRBJ2-3; TRBD2 agrees at 10 bases. Germline trimming cut 4 bases from V and 2 bases from J; bases unmatched to any gene: 9. CDR1 is MGHRA, CDR2 YSYEKL, per germline. CDR3 length: 17 amino acids. CDR3 region: CASSPSGSGIITDTQYF. Written as DNA, the CDR3 is TGCGCCAGCAGCCCTAGCGGGAGTGGTATTATCACAGATACGCAGTATTTT.

This clonotype was counted at least ten times. The rearrangement uses TRBV7-9 and TRBJ2-1; D is perhaps TRBD2 (6 bases). There are 14 residues in the CDR3. The germline gives CDR1 SEHNR, CDR2 FQNEAQ (reference sequence). V was shortened by 5 bases and J by 10 bases, with 18 bases between the two germline ends. The CDR3 is CASSARRGELEQFF. CDR3 DNA: TGTGCCAGCAGCGCCCGACGCGGGGAGTTGGAGCAGTTCTTC.

This clonotype was counted ten times or more. This chain connects TRBV29-1 to TRBJ2-1, with 9 bases that match TRBD1. Germline V gene sequence: CDR1 SQVTM, CDR2 ANQGSEA. This CDR3 is built from 15 residues. Trimming took 0 bases from V and 7 from J; bases not matched to a gene: 7. CDR3 DNA sequence: TGCAGCGTTGAAGATGCAGAACAGGGGGCAAATGAGCAGTTCTTC. Amino acid sequence: CSVEDAEQGANEQFF.

This clonotype was counted ten times or more. V and J are TRBV4-3 and TRBJ2-3; 7 nucleotides agree with TRBD2. CDR3 length equals 17 residues. V gave up 1 base and J gave up 0 bases; unmatched junction bases: 7. The germline gives CDR1 LGHNA, CDR2 YSLEER. The CDR3 nucleotides are TGCGCCAGCAGCCAAGGGCGGGAGCACCCTAGCACAGATACGCAGTATTTT. As protein: CASSQGREHPSTDTQYF.

This clonotype was recorded many times. This chain uses TRBV1 with TRBJ2-3; whether TRBD2, the table's D call, matches the DNA was not checked. TRBV1 is classified as a pseudogene. The CDR3 has 17 amino acids. In DNA form, the CDR3 reads TGCACCAGCAGCCAAGAGAGGCCGCCTCCCCGCACAGATACGCAGTATTTT. This gives the protein CTSSQERPPPRTDTQYF.